What follows are 21 T cell receptor beta chains derived from one specimen sequenced in a study of blood T cell repertoires in COVID-19. Only in-frame clones appear in the TCRdb table, and some are missing; sequencing was by immunoSEQ multiplex PCR. The sample has fewer than 75,000 clones, around 85% seen once. Specimen: peripheral blood. The receptors were sampled from a man over 45 with active COVID-19.

The chain employs TRBV3-1 (or the pseudogene TRBV3-2) and TRBJ2-3, with D tentatively TRBD2 (5 bases). The CDR3 extends over 14 amino acids. Germline-derived CDR1 and CDR2 are LGHDT and YNNKEL (reference sequence). The germline V and J ends were trimmed by 4 bases and 5 bases, with 13 bases remaining between them. As DNA, the CDR3 is TGTGCCAGCAGCCCACCCTGGGCGGGAGATACGCAGTATTTT. Translating it yields CASSPPWAGDTQYF.

This chain uses TRBV5-1 with TRBJ2-3, with TRBD2 matching 7 bases. The CDR3 loop spans 15 amino acids. With 4 bases clipped from V and 2 bases from J, the junction kept 7 bases outside the gene matches. Germline CDR1 and CDR2: SGHRS and YFSETQ. The CDR3 loop is CASSPGTTNTDTQYF. CDR3 nucleotides: TGCGCCAGCAGCCCGGGGACTACCAACACAGATACGCAGTATTTT.

This chain links TRBV2 with TRBJ2-3; 7 positions agree with TRBD2. The length of the CDR3 is 17 residues. In germline, CDR1 is SNHLY, CDR2 FYNNEI. J gave up 4 bases and V 6 bases, and 16 bases lay outside the gene matches. DNA of the CDR3: TGTGCCAGCAGAGCCGCCTCTCTGGGGGGGGGTGCAGATACGCAGTATTTT. It codes for CASRAASLGGGADTQYF.

The chain has TRBV21-1 and TRBJ2-2; TRBD1, the D gene given by the table, was not confirmed from the DNA. TRBV21-1 is labeled a pseudogene. CDR3 size: 16 residues. CDR3 in amino acids: CASSKAGTRRSGELFF. CDR3 in DNA: TGTGCCAGCAGCAAAGCGGGCACCCGAAGGTCCGGGGAGCTGTTTTTT.

This clone was detected once. The chain couples TRBV7-2 to TRBJ2-7; D not certain. Per the germline V gene, CDR1 is SGHTA and CDR2 is FQGNSA. This CDR3 is 13 amino acids long. V shed 6 bases and J shed 2 bases, with 11 bases lying between them. The CDR3 sequence is CASRRLPAYEQYF. The CDR3 DNA is TGTGCCAGCAGGCGGCTACCCGCCTACGAGCAGTACTTC.

This clone has a single count. The chain employs TRBV2 and TRBJ2-7; TRBD1 matches 9 bases. The CDR3 loop spans 13 amino acids. Germline CDR1 reads SNHLY; CDR2 reads FYNNEI. V was pared by 6 bases and J by 6 bases, with 6 bases of the junction left unmatched. In nucleotides, the CDR3 is TGTGCCAGCAGCACACAGGGGGCATCCGAGCAGTACTTC. Its protein product is CASSTQGASEQYF.

The chain employs TRBV10-3 and TRBJ2-5, with TRBD1 matching over 10 bases. The length of the CDR3 is 14 residues. V lost 11 bases and J lost 4; bases outside the gene matches: 10. Germline CDR1 ENHRY, CDR2 SYGVKD. The CDR3: CAASNRDRGETQYF. CDR3 DNA: TGTGCCGCCAGCAACCGGGACAGGGGAGAGACCCAGTACTTC.

The rearrangement uses TRBV7-8 and TRBJ2-7; TRBD1 might be the D (5 bases). Germline V gives CDR1 SGHVS, CDR2 FQNEAQ. The germline V and J ends were trimmed by 5 bases and 7 bases, with 15 bases remaining between them. The CDR3 loop spans 13 amino acids. CDR3 sequence reads: CASSPPKGSEQYF. In DNA, the CDR3 is TGTGCCAGCAGCCCGCCCAAGGGGTCGGAGCAGTACTTC.

The J gene is TRBJ2-6, the V gene TRBV7-3; 10 nucleotides agree with TRBD1. Germline CDR1 and CDR2: SGHTA and FQGTGA. V dropped 5 bases and J dropped 2; count of bases not matched to a gene: 9. The CDR3 runs to 18 residues. The CDR3 bases are TGTGCCAGCAGCCCCAGACAGGGGGCATCCCCTGGGGCCAACGTCCTGACTTTC. It specifies CASSPRQGASPGANVLTF.

This chain connects TRBV2 to TRBJ2-1, with TRBD2 identical over 10 bases. The V gene's germline CDR1 is SNHLY and CDR2 FYNNEI. V lost 2 bases to trimming and J lost 10 bases; unmatched junction nucleotides: 8. The CDR3 is made up of 15 amino acids. The CDR3 DNA reads TGTGCCAGCAGTGAATCCCCACTAGCGGGGAGGGAGCAGTTCTTC. Translation: CASSESPLAGREQFF.

Only one count was recorded for this clone. This rearrangement joins TRBV7-7 to TRBJ2-5; the D gene is possibly TRBD2 (5 bases). The CDR3 consists of 13 residues. The germline V gene has CDR1 SSHAT and CDR2 FNYEAQ (reference sequence). The germline V and J ends were trimmed by 2 bases and 4 bases, with 8 bases remaining between them. CDR3 DNA: TGTGCCAGCAGCTTAAACGCGGGAGAGACCCAGTACTTC. The encoded protein is CASSLNAGETQYF.

The chain combines TRBV5-4 with TRBJ2-1; D is possibly TRBD1 (5 bases). This CDR3 is built from 15 residues. Trimming removed 1 base from V and 1 base from J, with 9 bases in between. CDR1 is SGHNT, CDR2 YYREEE, per germline (reference sequence). This chain's CDR3 is CASSLFGASYNEQFF. The CDR3 DNA reads as TGTGCCAGCAGCTTGTTTGGGGCTTCCTACAATGAGCAGTTCTTC.

Turning to this clone: At one of its ends the junction is not consistent with the germline gene, which may arise from a read error. This rearrangement joins TRBV13 to TRBJ2-7; TRBD1 might be the D (5 bases). Germline V gene data show CDR1 as PRHDT and CDR2 as FYEKMQ (reference sequence). CDR3 length equals 13 residues. CDR3 coding DNA: TGTACCAGCAGCCCGCAGGGTACCGTGAAGCAGTACTTC. This gives the protein CTSSPQGTVKQYF. The full variable domain, in which reference TRBV13 and TRBJ2-7 provide the parts outside the CDR3, is AAGVIQSPRHLIKEKRETATLKCYPIPRHDTVYWYQQGPGQDPQFLISFYEKMQSDKGSIPDRFSAQQFSDYHSELNMSSLELGDSALYFCTSSPQGTVKQYFGPGTRLTVT.

The chain recombines TRBV7-2 with TRBJ2-5, with D unresolved. The CDR3 runs to 19 residues. The V gene's germline CDR1 is SGHTA and CDR2 FQGNSA. Deletions cut 0 bases from V and 0 bases from J, with 20 bases between. The CDR3 DNA is TGTGCCAGCAGCTTAGCCCCCTTGAAGTTCGTGAAGCACCAAGAGACCCAGTACTTC. Amino acids: CASSLAPLKFVKHQETQYF.

This chain joins TRBV6-5 and TRBJ2-1; 9 bases map to TRBD2. CDR1 is MNHEY, CDR2 SVGAGI, per germline. This CDR3 has 14 amino acids. The V gene end was trimmed by 8 bases and the J gene end by 6 bases; junction bases not matched to a gene: 8. The CDR3 nucleotides read TGTGCCAGCCTAGGCGGGGGGGCCACCAATGAGCAGTTCTTC. This translates into CASLGGGATNEQFF.

The CDR3: CASRYGPYEQYF. The CDR3 DNA is TGTGCCAGCAGGTACGGTCCCTACGAGCAGTACTTC. The gene calls are TRBV21-1 and TRBJ2-7; the table's D gene call, TRBD2, was not cross checked with the DNA. TRBV21-1 is a pseudogene locus. CDR3 size: 12 residues.

The rearrangement links TRBV29-1 to TRBJ1-4; D unresolved. This CDR3 contains 14 residues. Trimming left V 3 bases short and J 8 bases short, with 16 bases between. The germline CDR1 and CDR2 sequences are SQVTM and ANQGSEA. The CDR3 here is CSVDTGRGSEKLFF. The CDR3 region has the DNA TGCAGCGTTGATACCGGGAGAGGTAGCGAAAAACTGTTTTTT.

CDR3 nucleotide sequence: TGTGCCACCAGTGTGCGGGTCACCGGGGAGCTGTTTTTT. Translation gives CATSVRVTGELFF. V usage is TRBV24-1 and J usage is TRBJ2-2; TRBD2 might be the D (5 bases). CDR1 KGHDR and CDR2 SFDVKD come from the germline V gene. V was clipped by 5 bases and J by 4 bases, with 7 bases between them. CDR3 length: 13 amino acids.

V is TRBV19 and J is TRBJ1-1, with unresolved D. Germline CDR1 reads LNHDA; CDR2 reads SQIVND (reference sequence). This CDR3 region has 13 residues. Trimming cost V 5 bases and J 0 bases, with 7 bases left between them. CDR3 amino acids: CASSSRVNTEAFF. The CDR3 DNA sequence: TGTGCCAGTAGTTCCCGGGTGAACACTGAAGCTTTCTTT. The variable domain in full, with the rest retrieved from reference TRBV19 and TRBJ1-1, is DGGITQSPKYLFRKEGQNVTLSCEQNLNHDAMYWYRQDPGQGLRLIYYSQIVNDFQKGDIAEGYSVSREKKESFPLTVTSAQKNPTAFYLCASSSRVNTEAFFGQGTRLTVV.

This clone was found once. CDR3 residues: CASSINPGTADLAKNIQYF. In nucleotides, the CDR3 is TGTGCCAGTAGTATCAACCCCGGGACAGCCGATCTAGCCAAAAACATTCAGTACTTC. This chain uses TRBV19 with TRBJ2-4, with 7 positions matching TRBD1. Trimming at V came to 3 bases and at J to 0 bases, leaving 14 bases not matched to a gene. This CDR3 comprises 19 residues. Germline CDR1 is LNHDA and CDR2 is SQIVND (reference sequence).

This CDR3 reads CATRDRANSPLHF. The CDR3 nucleotides are TGTGCCACTCGGGACAGGGCGAATTCACCCCTCCACTTT. This chain uses TRBV2 with TRBJ1-6, with 9 bases matching TRBD1. Trimming at V came to 10 bases and at J to 7 bases, leaving 5 bases not matched to a gene. This CDR3 region has 13 residues. Germline CDR1 SNHLY, CDR2 FYNNEI.